This TCR beta chain was found in a study of lymphopenia after photon versus proton radiotherapy. Findings and caveats of the study: Proton therapy kept repertoires fairly stable, unlike photons, which gained effector/memory cells. Authors raise, but do not show, better survival with proton therapy.

Concerning this clone itself: Its antigen remains unknown.

Clones were read by immunoSEQ multiplex PCR, and TCRdb kept only the in-frame ones, dropping some. The sample consists of about 18,000 clones, more than 90% of them appearing once. The ends were cut back, 5 bases at V and 2 bases at J, with 10 bases in the middle. Germline values: CDR1 LNHDA, CDR2 SQIVND (reference sequence). CDR3 size: 13 residues. The receptor was isolated from a woman between 35 and 50 years old with cholangiocarcinoma. Here the sequenced sample was peripheral blood, taken from a patient treated with photon-based radiotherapy. This chain connects TRBV19 to TRBJ2-7, with D tentatively TRBD1 (6 bases). The CDR3 loop reads CASSQGPTYEQYF. The CDR3 coding sequence is TGTGCCAGTAGTCAGGGGCCTACCTACGAGCAGTACTTC.